The 14 T cell receptor beta chains in this list originate from one sample, sequenced in a study of monozygotic twins with cystic fibrosis. Some clones are missing from TCRdb's copy, which holds only in-frame ones; the method was immunoSEQ multiplex PCR. The table records around 21,000 clones, just under 90% of them present only once. The sequencing input was blood. These receptors were obtained from a woman aged 25 to 45 with cystic fibrosis.

This chain links TRBV14 with TRBJ1-4; a possible D gene is TRBD1 (5 bases). V was cut by 4 bases and J by 1 base, with 10 bases left in between. The CDR3 spans 15 residues. The V gene's germline CDR1 is SGHDN and CDR2 FVKESK. The CDR3 sequence is CASSRHRGTNEKLFF. Written as DNA, the CDR3 is TGTGCCAGCAGCCGTCATAGGGGAACTAATGAAAAACTGTTTTTT. The whole variable domain, remainder taken from reference TRBV14 and TRBJ1-4, is EAGVTQFPSHSVIEKGQTVTLRCDPISGHDNLYWYRRVMGKEIKFLLHFVKESKQDESGMPNNRFLAERTGGTYSTLKVQPAELEDSGVYFCASSRHRGTNEKLFFGSGTQLSVL.

The chain is built from TRBV7-8 and TRBJ2-7; D assignment may be TRBD1 or TRBD2 (5 bases each). The germline V gene encodes CDR1 SGHVS and CDR2 FQNEAQ. V shed 5 bases and J shed 9 bases, with 23 bases lying between them. The CDR3 sequence is 15 residues long. In DNA form, the CDR3 reads TGTGCCAGCAGCGCGTCCCGGGACCTGGCAAGGTCGCAGTACTTC. Translating it yields CASSASRDLARSQYF.

Only a few counts were recorded for this clone. This CDR3 reads CASSQGPNQPQHF. The CDR3 bases are TGTGCCAGCAGTCAGGGTCCTAATCAGCCCCAGCATTTT. The J gene is TRBJ1-5, the V gene TRBV6-5; TRBD1 is a possible D gene (5 bases). The CDR3 runs to 13 residues. Trimming cost V 5 bases and J 4 bases, with 9 bases left between them. Germline CDR1 reads MNHEY; CDR2 reads SVGAGI.

The J gene is TRBJ1-4, the V gene TRBV7-9; tentatively, D is TRBD1 (6 bases). This CDR3 is built from 17 residues. Per the germline V gene, CDR1 is SEHNR and CDR2 is FQNEAQ (reference sequence). Trimming took 4 bases from V and 5 from J, leaving 20 bases between them. CDR3 bases: TGTGCCAGCAGCTCATCAGGGGAAAGGGGGTGGAATGAAAAACTGTTTTTT. Protein: CASSSSGERGWNEKLFF.

The chain couples TRBV14 to TRBJ1-6, with unresolved D. V was cut by 0 bases and J by 13 bases, with 10 bases left in between. Germline assignment: CDR1 SGHDN and CDR2 FVKESK. The CDR3 consists of 13 residues. CDR3 nucleotide sequence: TGTGCCAGCAGCCAAGATCCAGCCTCTCCCCTCCACTTT. Amino acid sequence: CASSQDPASPLHF. Variable domain in full (rest from reference TRBV14 and TRBJ1-6): EAGVTQFPSHSVIEKGQTVTLRCDPISGHDNLYWYRRVMGKEIKFLLHFVKESKQDESGMPNNRFLAERTGGTYSTLKVQPAELEDSGVYFCASSQDPASPLHFGNGTRLTVT.

The chain couples TRBV19 to TRBJ1-6, with D possibly being TRBD1 (6 bases). The germline V gene has CDR1 LNHDA and CDR2 SQIVND (reference sequence). The CDR3 runs to 15 residues. Trimming removed 4 bases at V and 11 bases at J, with 18 bases between. The CDR3: CASSRDTGHSAPLHF. The CDR3 nucleotides are TGTGCCAGTAGTAGGGATACAGGGCACAGTGCACCCCTCCACTTT.

The chain has TRBV25-1 and TRBJ2-3, with D tentatively TRBD2 (6 bases). Trimming removed 4 bases at V and 5 bases at J, with 16 bases between. Germline CDR1 MGHDK, CDR2 SYGVNS. This CDR3 region has 15 residues. The CDR3 loop reads CASSAPQRAGDTQYF. The CDR3 DNA sequence: TGTGCCAGCAGTGCCCCGCAGCGGGCCGGAGATACGCAGTATTTT.

Judged by abundance, this clone is medium-sized. The genes are TRBV4-1 and TRBJ2-3, with a weak D call TRBD2 (5 bases). The CDR3 covers 15 residues. Germline V gene data show CDR1 as MGHRA and CDR2 as YSYEKL. V gave up 0 bases and J gave up 1 base, with 8 bases separating them. CDR3 DNA sequence: TGCGCCAGCAGCCAAGAGAGACTACGCACAGATACGCAGTATTTT. The encoded protein is CASSQERLRTDTQYF.

V usage is TRBV5-4 and J usage is TRBJ2-5; TRBD2 matches 10 bases. From germline, CDR1 is SGHNT and CDR2 YYREEE (reference sequence). V was clipped by 2 bases and J by 10 bases; unmatched bases: 5. This CDR3 is 13 amino acids long. The CDR3 region has the DNA TGTGCCAGCAGCTTCGGCAGCGGGAGGGACCAGTACTTC. Protein: CASSFGSGRDQYF. The full variable domain, completed using reference TRBV5-4 and TRBJ2-5, is ETGVTQSPTHLIKTRGQQVTLRCSSQSGHNTVSWYQQALGQGPQFIFQYYREEENGRGNFPPRFSGLQFPNYSSELNVNALELDDSALYLCASSFGSGRDQYFGPGTRLLVL.

This chain links TRBV28 with TRBJ2-5, with 8 bases identical to TRBD1. There are 16 residues in the CDR3. Trimming took 5 bases from V and 5 from J; bases not matched to a gene: 13. Germline CDR1 MDHEN, CDR2 SYDVKM. This chain's CDR3 is CASSPSQGADWETQYF. In DNA, the CDR3 is TGTGCCAGCAGTCCAAGTCAGGGGGCGGACTGGGAGACCCAGTACTTC. Drawing the rest from reference TRBV28 and TRBJ2-5, the complete variable domain is DVKVTQSSRYLVKRTGEKVFLECVQDMDHENMFWYRQDPGLGLRLIYFSYDVKMKEKGDIPEGYSVSREKKERFSLILESASTNQTSMYLCASSPSQGADWETQYFGPGTRLLVL.

The chain employs TRBV2 and TRBJ2-4, with no clear D. The germline CDR1 and CDR2 sequences are SNHLY and FYNNEI. Trimming removed 5 bases at V and 6 bases at J, with 8 bases between. The CDR3 is 12 residues long. The CDR3 sequence: CASSFNTNIQYF. The DNA of the CDR3 is TGTGCCAGCAGTTTTAACACAAACATTCAGTACTTC.

The chain links TRBV5-6 to TRBJ1-5, with TRBD1 identical over 9 bases. V was clipped by 4 bases and J by 4 bases; unmatched bases: 6. Looked up from germline, CDR1 is SGHDT and CDR2 is YYEEEE. The CDR3 loop spans 15 amino acids. The CDR3 coding sequence is TGTGCCAGCAGCCTTCGGGGACAGGGTAATCAGCCCCAGCATTTT. This codes for CASSLRGQGNQPQHF.

The J gene is TRBJ1-6, the V gene TRBV11-3; D is ambiguous. The V end was cut by 2 bases, the J end by 8 bases, with 7 bases between. The CDR3 runs to 13 residues. Per germline, CDR1 SGHNT and CDR2 YENEEA. The CDR3 spells CASSLHPDSPLHF. The DNA of the CDR3 is TGTGCCAGCAGCTTACACCCGGATTCACCCCTCCACTTT.

This clone has just one count. The V gene is TRBV18, the J gene TRBJ2-5; a weak D match, TRBD1 (5 bases). Looked up from germline, CDR1 is KGHSH and CDR2 is LQKENI. The CDR3 consists of 14 residues. The germline V and J ends were trimmed by 3 bases and 3 bases, with 11 bases remaining between them. The CDR3 region has the DNA TGTGCCAGCTCACCTATCACGACAGAAGAGACCCAGTACTTC. This sequence encodes CASSPITTEETQYF. Full variable domain (remainder filled in from reference TRBV18 and TRBJ2-5): NAGVMQNPRHLVRRRGQEARLRCSPMKGHSHVYWYRQLPEEGLKFMVYLQKENIIDESGMPKERFSAEFPKEGPSILRIQQVVRGDSAAYFCASSPITTEETQYFGPGTRLLVL.